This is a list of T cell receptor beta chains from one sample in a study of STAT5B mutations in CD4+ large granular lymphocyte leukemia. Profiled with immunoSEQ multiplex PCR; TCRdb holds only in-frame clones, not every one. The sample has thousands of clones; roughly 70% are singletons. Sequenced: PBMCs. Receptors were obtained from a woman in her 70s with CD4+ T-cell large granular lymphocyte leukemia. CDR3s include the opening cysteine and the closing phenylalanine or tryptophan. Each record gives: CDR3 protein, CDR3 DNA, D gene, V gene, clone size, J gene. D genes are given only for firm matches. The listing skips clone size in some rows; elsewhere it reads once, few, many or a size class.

CDR3: CAWTPGDRGFGTEAFF; DNA: TGTGCCTGGACTCCCGGGGACAGGGGATTTGGCACTGAAGCTTTCTTT; D: TRBD1; V: TRBV30; size: .; J: TRBJ1-1
CDR3: CTSSPTGPPYNEQFF; DNA: TGCACCAGCAGCCCAACGGGACCGCCCTACAATGAGCAGTTCTTC; D: .; V: TRBV1; size: .; J: TRBJ2-1
CDR3: CASKAGTSGASYEQYF; DNA: TGCGCCAGCAAGGCAGGGACTAGCGGGGCCTCCTACGAGCAGTACTTC; D: TRBD2; V: TRBV5-1; size: .; J: TRBJ2-7
CDR3: CASSLADGGGYEQYF; DNA: TGTGCTAGCAGCTTAGCGGACGGGGGCGGCTACGAGCAGTACTTC; D: .; V: TRBV7-7; size: medium-sized; J: TRBJ2-7
CDR3: CASSKGTSRTDTQYF; DNA: TGTGCCAGCAGTAAAGGGACTAGTCGGACAGATACGCAGTATTTT; D: TRBD2; V: TRBV25-1; size: once; J: TRBJ2-3
CDR3: CASSLGTGGFEQFF; DNA: TGTGCCAGCAGCTTAGGGACAGGGGGCTTTGAGCAGTTCTTC; D: TRBD1; V: TRBV7-2; size: .; J: TRBJ2-1
CDR3: CASSLEIAGVYEQYF; DNA: TGTGCCAGCAGTTTAGAGATAGCGGGAGTCTACGAGCAGTACTTC; D: TRBD2; V: TRBV28; size: .; J: TRBJ2-7
CDR3: CASSPWMAGEQFF; DNA: TGTGCCAGCAGCCCATGGATGGCGGGTGAGCAGTTCTTC; D: .; V: TRBV4-2; size: .; J: TRBJ2-1
CDR3: CASSLGRWTEAFF; DNA: TGTGCCAGCAGCTTAGGAAGGTGGACTGAAGCTTTCTTT; D: .; V: TRBV11-3; size: .; J: TRBJ1-1
CDR3: CASSYSGTGNQPQHF; DNA: TGTGCCAGCAGTTACTCTGGGACAGGGAATCAGCCCCAGCATTTT; D: TRBD1; V: TRBV6-6; size: .; J: TRBJ1-5
CDR3: CASSLGQGNQPQHF; DNA: TGTGCCAGCAGCCTTGGACAGGGCAATCAGCCCCAGCATTTT; D: TRBD1; V: TRBV9; size: .; J: TRBJ1-5
CDR3: CASRNIGSDTQYF; DNA: TGTGCCAGTCGTAATATCGGGTCAGATACGCAGTATTTT; D: .; V: TRBV28; size: .; J: TRBJ2-3
CDR3: CATSRVYTYEQYF; DNA: TGTGCCACCAGCAGAGTTTATACCTACGAGCAGTACTTC; D: .; V: TRBV15; size: .; J: TRBJ2-7
CDR3: CASSLRVAGASTDTQYF; DNA: TGTGCCAGCAGCTTACGAGTAGCAGGGGCTAGCACAGATACGCAGTATTTT; D: .; V: TRBV7-2; size: .; J: TRBJ2-3
CDR3: CATSDPRGSYEQYF; DNA: TGTGCCACCAGTGACCCCAGGGGTTCCTACGAGCAGTACTTC; D: .; V: TRBV10-3; size: .; J: TRBJ2-7
CDR3: CASSFDRSDSYEQYF; DNA: TGTGCCAGCAGCTTTGACAGGTCGGACTCCTACGAGCAGTACTTC; D: .; V: TRBV27; size: .; J: TRBJ2-7
CDR3: CASSLAQGSGYTF; DNA: TGTGCCAGCAGCTTAGCTCAGGGAAGCGGCTACACCTTC; D: .; V: TRBV7-8; size: .; J: TRBJ1-2
CDR3: CASRAPEAKNIQYF; DNA: TGTGCCAGCAGGGCGCCGGAAGCCAAAAACATTCAGTACTTC; D: .; V: TRBV6-5; size: .; J: TRBJ2-4
CDR3: CASSSGLRGITYEQYF; DNA: TGTGCCAGCAGCTCTGGGCTAAGGGGTATCACCTACGAGCAGTACTTC; D: .; V: TRBV7-8; size: .; J: TRBJ2-7
CDR3: CASSGQETQYF; DNA: TGTGCCAGCAGCGGCCAAGAGACCCAGTACTTC; D: .; V: TRBV11-2; size: .; J: TRBJ2-5
CDR3: CASSVGSLAGRETQYF; DNA: TGTGCCAGCAGCGTAGGGAGCCTAGCGGGTCGAGAGACCCAGTACTTC; D: TRBD2; V: TRBV9; size: .; J: TRBJ2-5
CDR3: CASSRPGGKTQYF; DNA: TGTGCCAGCAGCCGGCCCGGCGGGAAGACCCAGTACTTC; D: .; V: TRBV7-2; size: .; J: TRBJ2-5